This T cell receptor (beta chain) was captured in a study of OX40 agonist ivuxolimab in advanced cancers. The table came from immunoSEQ multiplex PCR; TCRdb's copy has only in-frame clones and leaves some out. Of around 79,000 clones detected, roughly 88% appear once; the ten largest clones hold over 4%. The CDR3 contains 13 residues. Germline CDR1 reads MNHNY; CDR2 reads SVGAGI (reference sequence). The J segment lost 4 bases and the V segment lost 7 bases, leaving 6 bases of the junction unmatched. The clonotype was recovered from an adult with an advanced solid tumor such as melanoma, head and neck, liver or kidney cancer. The chain carries TRBV6-6 and TRBJ2-5, with 7 positions matching TRBD2. The material sequenced was CD4+ or CD8+ T cells sorted from blood, taken in a trial of the OX40 agonist ivuxolimab. DNA of the CDR3: TGTGCCAGCAACCCAGCGGGAATAGAGACCCAGTACTTC. Translating it yields CASNPAGIETQYF.